The TCR beta chain under discussion was sequenced for a study of T cell changes during pregnancy in multiple sclerosis. Germline V CDR1 and CDR2: LGHNA, YSLEER. The V gene lost 3 bases and the J gene lost 5 bases, with 14 bases spanning the gap. This CDR3 comprises 14 residues. Using immunoSEQ multiplex PCR, the repertoire was profiled, and TCRdb retains in-frame clones only, with some absent. This sample has 40,000 to 45,000 clones, with more than 75% found just once. V gene TRBV4-3 combines with J gene TRBJ2-7; tentatively, D is TRBD1 (6 bases). The TCR originated in a female donor in good health, enrolled as a control in a pregnancy study. Here the sequenced sample was CD8+ T cells from peripheral blood mononuclear cells, taken after pregnancy. In DNA, the CDR3 is TGCGCCAGCAGCCACAATCTCCGGGACAACGAGCAGTACTTC. Its protein is CASSHNLRDNEQYF.